The 14 T cell receptor beta chains in this list originate from one sample, sequenced in a study of OX40 agonist ivuxolimab in advanced cancers. Libraries were constructed by the immunoSEQ multiplex PCR assay. What TCRdb holds here is the immuneACCESS table cut down to in-frame rearrangements. Part of the clones is not present; checked against another copy, under half of the missing clones reflect an unresolved V gene, and the others are unexplained. The sample table holds 100,000 to 150,000 clones, of which around nine tenths were seen once. About 1% of the sample rests with the top ten. This material consisted of CD4+ or CD8+ T cells sorted from blood, taken in a trial of the OX40 agonist ivuxolimab. The receptors originated from an adult with an advanced solid tumor such as melanoma, head and neck, liver or kidney cancer.

The chain uses TRBV28 and TRBJ2-7; 7 bases fit TRBD2. Per the germline V gene, CDR1 is MDHEN and CDR2 is SYDVKM. V shed 6 bases, J shed 6 bases, and the junction held 14 bases outside the gene matches. This CDR3 region has 15 residues. CDR3: CASRLGDYWNREQYF. CDR3 nucleotides: TGTGCCAGCAGGCTCGGGGACTATTGGAATCGCGAGCAGTACTTC.

The genes are TRBV5-6 and TRBJ1-5, with 10 bases fitting TRBD1. CDR1 SGHDT and CDR2 YYEEEE come from the germline V gene. The CDR3 extends over 15 amino acids. The junction had 7 bases not matched to a gene; V was cut back by 4 bases and J by 6 bases. The CDR3: CASSEGTGDSQPQHF. The CDR3 nucleotides are TGTGCCAGCAGCGAGGGGACAGGGGATAGTCAGCCCCAGCATTTT.

The chain employs TRBV5-1 and TRBJ2-3; no definite D call. The V gene's germline CDR1 is SGHRS and CDR2 YFSETQ. V lost 4 bases, J lost 0 bases, and 9 bases lay in between. The CDR3 consists of 14 residues. The CDR3 region is CASSVYRSTDTQYF. As DNA, the CDR3 is TGCGCCAGCAGCGTTTACAGAAGCACAGATACGCAGTATTTT.

The genes are TRBV19 and TRBJ2-2, with D possibly called TRBD1 or TRBD2 (5 bases each). CDR3 length: 16 residues. V was trimmed by 5 bases and J by 5 bases, leaving 18 bases between them. The germline gives CDR1 LNHDA, CDR2 SQIVND (reference sequence). The CDR3, as DNA: TGTGCCAGTAGTCTGGGGGACCCTGGAACAACCGGGGAGCTGTTTTTT. This gives the protein CASSLGDPGTTGELFF.

This clone was observed a single time. The chain has TRBV28 and TRBJ2-7; TRBD2 agrees at 11 bases. Germline loops: CDR1 MDHEN, CDR2 SYDVKM. The CDR3 covers 15 residues. The V and J ends lost 6 bases and 0 bases, in that order; junction bases with no gene match: 4. In DNA form, the CDR3 reads TGTGCCAGCAGACGCGGGACTAGCGGCTCCTACGAGCAGTACTTC. It yields the protein CASRRGTSGSYEQYF.

The rearrangement joins TRBV21-1 to TRBJ2-1; the DNA was not used to check the table's D call, TRBD2. TRBV21-1 counts as a pseudogene. CDR3 length: 18 amino acids. The CDR3 DNA follows: TGTGCCAGCAGCAAAGAAATGTGTGGAGGGAGGAGCTACAATGAGCAGTTCTTC. Amino acid sequence: CASSKEMCGGRSYNEQFF.

This clone is a singleton in its sample. The rearrangement joins TRBV19 to TRBJ1-4, with D possibly matching TRBD1 (6 bases). V was cut by 9 bases and J by 6 bases, with 20 bases left in between. The CDR3 length is 15 residues. In germline, CDR1 is LNHDA, CDR2 SQIVND (reference sequence). The CDR3 nucleotides are TGTGCCAGCCAAATCGGACAGAATTGGGATGAAAAACTGTTTTTT. Translating gives CASQIGQNWDEKLFF.

This chain joins TRBV7-9 and TRBJ1-1, with D possibly matching TRBD1 (5 bases). CDR1 and CDR2 from the germline V gene are SEHNR and FQNEAQ (reference sequence). V was shortened by 2 bases and J by 6 bases, with 19 bases between the two germline ends. The CDR3 runs 16 residues. As DNA, the CDR3 is TGTGCCAGCAGCTTAACTGGGACGGCCGGCGCCTCTGAAGCTTTCTTT. Its protein is CASSLTGTAGASEAFF.

J is TRBJ2-7 and V is TRBV5-1; no firm D call. The V gene lost 4 bases and the J gene lost 7 bases, with 9 bases spanning the gap. The CDR3 runs 11 residues. The germline V gene has CDR1 SGHRS and CDR2 YFSETQ. CDR3 DNA sequence: TGCGCCAGCAGCACCGGCCCGGAGCAGTACTTC. Its protein is CASSTGPEQYF.

This chain uses TRBV4-1 with TRBJ1-5; 9 bases line up with TRBD1. Losses at the gene ends were 3 bases for V and 3 bases for J; bases not matched to a gene: 6. Germline CDR1 and CDR2: MGHRA and YSYEKL. The CDR3 has 16 residues. CDR3 sequence: CASSQGQGLFNQPQHF. CDR3 in DNA: TGCGCCAGCAGCCAGGGACAGGGATTGTTCAATCAGCCCCAGCATTTT.

This clone has just one count. The chain couples TRBV6-1 to TRBJ1-1; maybe TRBD1 (6 bases). Trimming stripped 7 bases from V and 5 bases from J, with 20 bases between. There are 15 residues in the CDR3. The germline gives CDR1 MNHNS, CDR2 SASEGT. CDR3 sequence: CASTKDSARGTEAFF. The CDR3 DNA follows: TGTGCCAGCACTAAGGACAGTGCCCGAGGGACTGAAGCTTTCTTT.

This chain uses TRBV27 with TRBJ2-5, with unresolved D. The CDR3 extends over 14 amino acids. V was cut by 2 bases and J by 4 bases, with 11 bases left in between. CDR1 and CDR2 from the germline V gene are MNHEY and SMNVEV (reference sequence). The CDR3, as DNA: TGTGCCAGCAGTTTAATAGGCACGGGAGAGACCCAGTACTTC. This translates into CASSLIGTGETQYF.

This sequence joins TRBV5-1 and TRBJ2-1; 8 bases match TRBD2. CDR1 and CDR2 from the germline V gene are SGHRS and YFSETQ. The CDR3 loop spans 17 amino acids. The J segment lost 1 base and the V segment lost 2 bases, leaving 8 bases of the junction unmatched. CDR3 sequence reads: CASSLAGVVRSYNEQFF. The CDR3 nucleotides read TGCGCCAGCAGCTTAGCGGGAGTAGTACGGTCCTACAATGAGCAGTTCTTC.

The chain carries TRBV29-1 and TRBJ1-2; D gene uncertain. There are 13 residues in the CDR3. Deletions cut 7 bases from V and 2 bases from J, with 14 bases between. Germline-derived CDR1 and CDR2 are SQVTM and ANQGSEA. The CDR3 nucleotides are TGCAGCGGATGGACGGACTCAAACTATGGCTACACCTTC. Amino acids: CSGWTDSNYGYTF.